This T cell receptor (beta chain) comes out of a study of Graves' ophthalmopathy and Graves' hyperthyroidism. Study-wide context: There was a collection of peripheral blood at initial diagnosis, before any treatment.

TCR beta CDR3 amplification used RNA transcripts. Amplification began with first-round RT-PCR using HTBI primers, then second-round multiplex PCR was performed. One entry per CDR3 protein, called by TCRdb with MiXCR from the multiplex PCR reads. The data hold about 220,000 distinct CDR3 sequences, with 20% to 25% observed a single time. Each diagnosis was determined on the basis of clinical symptoms, serum thyroxine, TRAb, thyroid ultrasound and orbital computed tomography. Sampling 10 ml of fresh peripheral blood provided the PBMCs. V was pared by 5 bases and J by 9 bases, with 14 bases between. CDR1 is MNHNS, CDR2 SASEGT, per germline. This CDR3 region has 13 residues. This clonotype appeared many times.

The sequence came from a woman between 50 and 59 years old with Graves' ophthalmopathy. This sequence joins TRBV6-1 and TRBJ1-5, with unresolved D. Specimen: peripheral blood. The CDR3 coding sequence is TGTGCCAGCAGTCCCGACCCCCAGCGGCCCCAGCATTTT. This codes for CASSPDPQRPQHF.